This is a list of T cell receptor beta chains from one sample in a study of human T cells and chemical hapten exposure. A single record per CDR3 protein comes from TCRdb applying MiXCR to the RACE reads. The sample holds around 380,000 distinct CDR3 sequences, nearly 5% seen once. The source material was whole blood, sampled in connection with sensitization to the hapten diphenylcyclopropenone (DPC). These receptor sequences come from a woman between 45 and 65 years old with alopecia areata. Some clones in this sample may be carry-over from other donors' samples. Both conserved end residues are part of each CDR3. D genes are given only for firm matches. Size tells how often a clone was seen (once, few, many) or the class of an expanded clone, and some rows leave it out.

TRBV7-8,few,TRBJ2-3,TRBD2,TGTGCCAGCAGCTTCAGACTAGCGGGTCTTCCCGGGGCAGATACGCAGTATTTT,CASSFRLAGLPGADTQYF
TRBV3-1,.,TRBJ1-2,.,TGTGCCAGCAGCCAAGACTGGAACGGCTACACCTTC,CASSQDWNGYTF
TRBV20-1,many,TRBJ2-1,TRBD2,TGCAGTGCTAGAGATCCTCGGACTAGCGGGACTGAGCAGTTCTTC,CSARDPRTSGTEQFF
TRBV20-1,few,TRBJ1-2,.,TGCAGTGCTAGAGATGCGGCCAGGGGCCAATATGGCTACACCTTC,CSARDAARGQYGYTF
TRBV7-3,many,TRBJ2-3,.,TGTGCCAGCAGCTTAAGACCCGGAGATACGCAGTATTTT,CASSLRPGDTQYF
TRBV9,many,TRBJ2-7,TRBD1,TGTGCCAGCAGCCCCGGGGACAGGGCGTACGAGCAGTACTTC,CASSPGDRAYEQYF
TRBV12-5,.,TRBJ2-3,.,TGTGCTAGTGCCGCAGGGGGGGATACGCAGTATTTT,CASAAGGDTQYF
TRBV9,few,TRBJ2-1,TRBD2,TGTGCCAGCGCGAGGCCCAGCGGGGCCTCCTACAATGAGCAGTTCTTC,CASARPSGASYNEQFF
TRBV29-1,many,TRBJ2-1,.,TGCAGCGTTAGGTTGGGGGGCGATGAGCAGTTCTTC,CSVRLGGDEQFF
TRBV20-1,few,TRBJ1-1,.,TGCAGTGCTGTCGAAACTGAAGCTTTCTTT,CSAVETEAFF
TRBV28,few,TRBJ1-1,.,TGTGCCAGCGGACGACACCTCGACACTGAAGCTTTCTTT,CASGRHLDTEAFF